One and the same sample provided the 16 T cell receptor beta chains below, sequenced in a study of T cell responses to AZD1222 COVID-19 vaccine (dated by TCRdb to the early 2020s). The library was built by means of the immunoSEQ multiplex PCR assay. Not all clones reach the TCRdb copy of this immuneACCESS table, which keeps in-frame sequences only. Checked studies attribute under half of the gap to unresolved V genes and leave the rest unexplained. The sample table shows roughly 140,000 clones, and 85% to 95% are seen once. The ten largest clones capture 9.5% to 15% of the sample. In light of the paper, this sample's time point label describes: sample from adult after SARS-CoV-2 infection, after symptom onset. Sequencing was performed on peripheral blood, taken after recovery from COVID-19. The receptors stem from an adult who had recovered from COVID-19.

This rearrangement joins TRBV7-9 to TRBJ2-7, with 7 nucleotides matching TRBD2. CDR3 length: 19 amino acids. Germline V CDR1 and CDR2: SEHNR, FQNEAQ (reference sequence). With V trimmed by 5 bases and J by 1 base, 20 bases remained unmatched. This chain's CDR3 is CASSGFRAGVPLGSYEQYF. The CDR3 region has the DNA TGTGCCAGCAGCGGGTTCAGGGCGGGAGTTCCTTTGGGGTCCTACGAGCAGTACTTC.

This rearrangement joins TRBV27 to TRBJ2-7, with D possibly being TRBD1 or TRBD2 (5 bases each). Germline V CDR1 and CDR2: MNHEY, SMNVEV (reference sequence). The CDR3 spans 13 residues. Trimming removed 4 bases from V and 4 bases from J, with 11 bases in between. The CDR3 DNA reads TGTGCCAGCAGTTGGGGACCGAATTACGAGCAGTACTTC. Translated: CASSWGPNYEQYF.

The CDR3 spells CAWSDTGSGGGLLALDYEQYF. CDR3 in DNA: TGTGCCTGGAGTGATACAGGTAGTGGCGGGGGCCTCTTAGCCCTCGACTACGAGCAGTACTTC. The V and J genes are TRBV30 and TRBJ2-7; D possibly corresponds to TRBD2 (7 bases). The CDR3 has 21 amino acids. CDR1 and CDR2 from the germline V gene are GTSNPN and SVGIG (reference sequence). V was shortened by 1 base and J by 3 bases, with 34 bases between the two germline ends.

The chain has TRBV28 and TRBJ2-7; 7 nucleotides line up with TRBD1. Germline values: CDR1 MDHEN, CDR2 SYDVKM. J was trimmed by 12 bases and V by 2 bases; bases with no gene match: 7. The CDR3 totals 12 residues. For the CDR3, the DNA is TGTGCCAGCAGTTTACGAGGGGGCAGGCTGTACTTC. It encodes CASSLRGGRLYF.

The chain combines TRBV19 with TRBJ1-2, with D hard to call. Germline V gene data show CDR1 as LNHDA and CDR2 as SQIVND (reference sequence). The V gene lost 1 base and the J gene lost 5 bases, with 14 bases spanning the gap. The CDR3 length is 15 residues. This CDR3 reads CASSIAQPKWYGYTF. The CDR3 DNA is TGTGCCAGTAGTATAGCACAGCCTAAATGGTATGGCTACACCTTC.

The gene calls are TRBV14 and TRBJ1-6; D is unresolved. Germline loops: CDR1 SGHDN, CDR2 FVKESK. The V end was cut by 5 bases, the J end by 9 bases, with 11 bases between. CDR3 length: 13 amino acids. The CDR3 DNA reads TGTGCCAGCAGCTATATGGGTGCTTCACCCCTCCACTTT. This encodes CASSYMGASPLHF.

This clone came up once. The V call is TRBV11-3, the J call TRBJ2-7, with D perhaps matching TRBD2 (6 bases). Trimming cost V 3 bases and J 2 bases, with 11 bases left between them. The V gene's germline CDR1 is SGHNT and CDR2 YENEEA. This CDR3 contains 14 residues. The CDR3 DNA sequence: TGTGCCAGCAGCTTGCCGGGACTCCCCTACGAGCAGTACTTC. This sequence encodes CASSLPGLPYEQYF.

This clone came up once. This chain connects TRBV18 to TRBJ2-7, with D perhaps matching TRBD2 (6 bases). Germline V gene sequence: CDR1 KGHSH, CDR2 LQKENI. Trimming cost V 0 bases and J 2 bases, with 11 bases left between them. The CDR3 covers 15 residues. CDR3 amino acids: CASSPPGGSPYEQYF. The DNA of the CDR3 is TGTGCCAGCTCACCACCGGGGGGAAGTCCCTACGAGCAGTACTTC.

V and J are TRBV28 and TRBJ1-3; TRBD1 matches 9 bases. V lost 6 bases to trimming and J lost 3 bases; unmatched junction nucleotides: 3. The CDR3 extends over 14 amino acids. Per germline, CDR1 MDHEN and CDR2 SYDVKM. For the CDR3, the DNA is TGTGCCAGCAGCCTGGGACAGGGTGGAAACACCATATATTTT. Residues: CASSLGQGGNTIYF.

The chain carries TRBV5-1 and TRBJ2-3; possibly TRBD1 for D (6 bases). CDR1 is SGHRS, CDR2 YFSETQ, per germline. This CDR3 spans 15 amino acids. V was trimmed by 2 bases and J by 2 bases, leaving 12 bases between them. CDR3 loop: CASSLGTPSTDTQYF. CDR3 coding DNA: TGCGCCAGCAGCTTAGGGACACCTTCCACAGATACGCAGTATTTT.

The gene calls are TRBV27 and TRBJ2-1, with TRBD2 matching 8 bases. The CDR3 runs to 16 residues. The V segment lost 7 bases and the J segment 5 bases; nucleotides outside the gene matches: 13. The germline V gene encodes CDR1 MNHEY and CDR2 SMNVEV (reference sequence). CDR3 sequence: CASTELREGGHNEQFF. The CDR3 coding sequence is TGTGCCAGCACCGAACTTCGGGAGGGCGGGCACAATGAGCAGTTCTTC.

This clone was found once. The chain recombines TRBV4-1 with TRBJ1-2; D gene unclear. Germline loops: CDR1 MGHRA, CDR2 YSYEKL. Trimming removed 2 bases from V and 4 bases from J, with 14 bases in between. The CDR3 runs 15 residues. In DNA, the CDR3 is TGCGCCAGCAGCCAATCCCGGCACACCCTCTATGGCTACACCTTC. It translates to CASSQSRHTLYGYTF.

J is TRBJ2-1 and V is TRBV5-1; D ambiguous. Trimming removed 0 bases at V and 0 bases at J, with 7 bases between. The CDR3 runs to 15 residues. Germline-derived CDR1 and CDR2 are SGHRS and YFSETQ. The CDR3 region has the DNA TGCGCCAGCAGCTTGGACGTGAACTCCTACAATGAGCAGTTCTTC. This encodes CASSLDVNSYNEQFF.

V gene TRBV28 combines with J gene TRBJ2-7; possibly TRBD2 for D (5 bases). V was trimmed by 8 bases and J by 0 bases, leaving 5 bases between them. Germline lookup yields CDR1 MDHEN and CDR2 SYDVKM. The CDR3 has 11 amino acids. The CDR3 loop is CASGSSYEQYF. The CDR3 DNA follows: TGTGCCAGCGGGAGCTCCTACGAGCAGTACTTC.

The rearrangement links TRBV3-1 (or the pseudogene TRBV3-2) to TRBJ1-2; D might be TRBD1 (5 bases). The V and J ends lost 1 base and 7 bases respectively, with 16 bases between them. Germline CDR1 reads LGHDT; CDR2 reads YNNKEL (reference sequence). The CDR3 loop spans 15 amino acids. In nucleotides, the CDR3 is TGTGCCAGCAGCCAAGCGGGCAGGGAGTCCGCTGGCTACACCTTC. Translation: CASSQAGRESAGYTF.

The genes are TRBV7-9 and TRBJ1-2; the D gene is possibly TRBD1 (5 bases). The CDR3 consists of 13 residues. Germline-derived CDR1 and CDR2 are SEHNR and FQNEAQ (reference sequence). Trimming removed 4 bases from V and 6 bases from J, with 12 bases in between. The CDR3 here is CASSSMLQDGYTF. The CDR3 DNA is TGTGCCAGCAGCTCTATGTTACAGGATGGCTACACCTTC.